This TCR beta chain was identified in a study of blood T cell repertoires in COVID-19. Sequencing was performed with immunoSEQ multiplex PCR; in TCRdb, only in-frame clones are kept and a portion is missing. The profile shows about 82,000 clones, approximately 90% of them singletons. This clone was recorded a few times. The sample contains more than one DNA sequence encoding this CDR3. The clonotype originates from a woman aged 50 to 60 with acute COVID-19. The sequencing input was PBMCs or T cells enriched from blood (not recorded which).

CDR3 DNA: TGTGCCAGCAGCTTGGACAGAAATAATTCACCCCTCCACTTT. Its protein is CASSLDRNNSPLHF. The chain employs TRBV5-4 and TRBJ1-6, with unresolved D. The CDR3 extends over 14 amino acids. V dropped 0 bases and J dropped 5 bases, with 6 bases sitting between them. From germline, CDR1 is SGHNT and CDR2 YYREEE (reference sequence).